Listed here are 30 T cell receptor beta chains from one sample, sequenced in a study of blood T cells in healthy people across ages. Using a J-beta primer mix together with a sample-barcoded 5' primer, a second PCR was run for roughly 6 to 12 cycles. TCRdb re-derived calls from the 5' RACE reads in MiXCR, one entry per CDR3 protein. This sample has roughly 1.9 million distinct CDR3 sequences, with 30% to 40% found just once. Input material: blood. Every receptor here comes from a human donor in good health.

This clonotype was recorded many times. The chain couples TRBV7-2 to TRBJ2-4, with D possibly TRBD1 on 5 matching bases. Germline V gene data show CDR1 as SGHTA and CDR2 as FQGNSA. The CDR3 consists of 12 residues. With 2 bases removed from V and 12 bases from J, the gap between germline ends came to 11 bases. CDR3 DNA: TGTGCCAGCAGCTTAAGTCAGGGTGGTCAGTACTTC. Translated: CASSLSQGGQYF.

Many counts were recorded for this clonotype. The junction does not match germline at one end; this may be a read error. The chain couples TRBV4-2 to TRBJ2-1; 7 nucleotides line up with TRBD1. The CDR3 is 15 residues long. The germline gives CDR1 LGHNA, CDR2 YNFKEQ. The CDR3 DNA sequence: TGCGCCAGCAGCCAAGTCCCGACAGGGTCCAATGAGCAGTTCTTC. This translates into CASSQVPTGSNEQFF.

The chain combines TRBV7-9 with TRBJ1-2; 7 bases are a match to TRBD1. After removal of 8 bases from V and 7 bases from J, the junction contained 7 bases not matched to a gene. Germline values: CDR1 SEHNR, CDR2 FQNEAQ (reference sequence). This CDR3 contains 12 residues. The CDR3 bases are TGTGCCAGCGCTAAGGGGGCCTCTGGCTACACCTTC. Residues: CASAKGASGYTF.

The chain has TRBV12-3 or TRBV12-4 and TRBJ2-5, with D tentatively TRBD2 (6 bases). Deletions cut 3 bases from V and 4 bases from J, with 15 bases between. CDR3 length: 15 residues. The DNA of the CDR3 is TGTGCCAGCAGTTTCACAGCGGAGGGGACAGAGACCCAGTACTTC. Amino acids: CASSFTAEGTETQYF.

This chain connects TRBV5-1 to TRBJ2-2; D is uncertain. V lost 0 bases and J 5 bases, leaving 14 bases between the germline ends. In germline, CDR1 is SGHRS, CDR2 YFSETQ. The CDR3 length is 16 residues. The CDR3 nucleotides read TGCGCCAGCAGCTTGGCCGATACTGGGGAAACCGGGGAGCTGTTTTTT. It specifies CASSLADTGETGELFF.

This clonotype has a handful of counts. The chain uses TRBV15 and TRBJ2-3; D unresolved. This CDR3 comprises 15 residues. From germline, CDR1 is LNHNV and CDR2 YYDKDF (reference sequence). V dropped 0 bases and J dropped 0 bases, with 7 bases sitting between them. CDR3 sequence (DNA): TGTGCCACCAGCAGAGATTATTCGAGCACAGATACGCAGTATTTT. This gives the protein CATSRDYSSTDTQYF.

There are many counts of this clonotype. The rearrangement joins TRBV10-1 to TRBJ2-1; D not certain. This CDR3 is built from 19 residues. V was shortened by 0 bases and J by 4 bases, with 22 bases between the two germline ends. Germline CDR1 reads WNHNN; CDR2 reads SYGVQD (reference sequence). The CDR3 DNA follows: TGCGCCAGCAGTGAGTCGGGCCGACGGAGATATAAGTTTTACAATGAGCAGTTCTTC. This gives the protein CASSESGRRRYKFYNEQFF.

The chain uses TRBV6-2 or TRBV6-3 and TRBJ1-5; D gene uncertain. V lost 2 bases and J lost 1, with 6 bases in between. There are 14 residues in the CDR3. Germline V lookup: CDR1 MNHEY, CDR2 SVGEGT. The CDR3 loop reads CASSYRISNQPQHF. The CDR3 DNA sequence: TGTGCCAGCAGTTACAGGATAAGCAATCAGCCCCAGCATTTT.

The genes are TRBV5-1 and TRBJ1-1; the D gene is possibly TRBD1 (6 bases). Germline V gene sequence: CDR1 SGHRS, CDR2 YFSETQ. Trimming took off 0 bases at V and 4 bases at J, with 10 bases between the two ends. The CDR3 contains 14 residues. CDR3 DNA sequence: TGCGCCAGCAGCTTGGACGGGGGCGCCACTGAAGCTTTCTTT. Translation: CASSLDGGATEAFF.

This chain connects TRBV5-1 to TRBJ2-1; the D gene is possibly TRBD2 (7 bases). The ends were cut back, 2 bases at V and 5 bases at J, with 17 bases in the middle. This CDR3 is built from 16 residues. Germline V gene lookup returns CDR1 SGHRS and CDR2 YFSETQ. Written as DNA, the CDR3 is TGCGCCAGCAGCTTCTACCGAGGGGGGGCCAACAATGAGCAGTTCTTC. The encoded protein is CASSFYRGGANNEQFF.

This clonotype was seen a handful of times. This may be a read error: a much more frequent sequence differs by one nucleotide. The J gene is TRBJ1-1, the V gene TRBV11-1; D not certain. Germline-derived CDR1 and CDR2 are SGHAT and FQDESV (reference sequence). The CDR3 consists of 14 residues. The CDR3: CVSSFTTANTEAFF. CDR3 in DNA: TGTGTCAGCAGCTTCACTACTGCGAACACTGAAGCTTTCTTT.

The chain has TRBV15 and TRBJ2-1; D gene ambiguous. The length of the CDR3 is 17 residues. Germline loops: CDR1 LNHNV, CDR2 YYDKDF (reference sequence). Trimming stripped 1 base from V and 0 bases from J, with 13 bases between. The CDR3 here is CATSRGSGGSSYNEQFF. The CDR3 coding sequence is TGTGCCACCAGCAGAGGATCTGGCGGAAGCTCCTACAATGAGCAGTTCTTC.

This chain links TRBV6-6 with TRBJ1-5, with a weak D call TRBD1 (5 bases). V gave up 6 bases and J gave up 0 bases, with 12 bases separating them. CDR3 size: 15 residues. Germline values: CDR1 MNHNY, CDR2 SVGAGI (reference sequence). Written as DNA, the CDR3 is TGTGCCAGCAGCGCCGTCAGGGATAGCAATCAGCCCCAGCATTTT. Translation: CASSAVRDSNQPQHF.

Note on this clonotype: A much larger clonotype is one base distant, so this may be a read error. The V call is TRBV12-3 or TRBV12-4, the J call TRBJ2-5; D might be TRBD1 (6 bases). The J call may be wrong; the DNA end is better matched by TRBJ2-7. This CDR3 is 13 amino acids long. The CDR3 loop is CASSITGTYEQYF. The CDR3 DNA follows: TGTGCCAGCAGCATAACAGGGACCTACGAGCAGTACTTC.

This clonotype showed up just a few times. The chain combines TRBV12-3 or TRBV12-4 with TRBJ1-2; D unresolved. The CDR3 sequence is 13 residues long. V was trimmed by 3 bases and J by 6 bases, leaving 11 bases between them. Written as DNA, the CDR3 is TGTGCCAGCAGTTTCGGAATCTGGAATGGCTACACCTTC. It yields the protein CASSFGIWNGYTF.

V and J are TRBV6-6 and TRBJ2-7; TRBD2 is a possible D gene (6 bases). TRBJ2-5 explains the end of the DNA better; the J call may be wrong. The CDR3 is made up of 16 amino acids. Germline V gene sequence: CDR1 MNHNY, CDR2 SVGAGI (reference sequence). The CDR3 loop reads CASSYTGGLLQETQYF. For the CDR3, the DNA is TGTGCCAGCAGTTACACCGGGGGACTGCTCCAAGAGACCCAGTACTTC.

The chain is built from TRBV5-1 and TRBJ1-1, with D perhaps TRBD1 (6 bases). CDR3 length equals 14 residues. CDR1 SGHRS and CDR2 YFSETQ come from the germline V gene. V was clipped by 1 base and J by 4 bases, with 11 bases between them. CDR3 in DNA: TGCGCCAGCAGCTTGACAGGGTTGGGCACTGAAGCTTTCTTT. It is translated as CASSLTGLGTEAFF. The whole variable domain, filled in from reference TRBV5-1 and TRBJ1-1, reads KAGVTQTPRYLIKTRGQQVTLSCSPISGHRSVSWYQQTPGQGLQFLFEYFSETQRNKGNFPGRFSGRQFSNSRSEMNVSTLELGDSALYLCASSLTGLGTEAFFGQGTRLTVV.

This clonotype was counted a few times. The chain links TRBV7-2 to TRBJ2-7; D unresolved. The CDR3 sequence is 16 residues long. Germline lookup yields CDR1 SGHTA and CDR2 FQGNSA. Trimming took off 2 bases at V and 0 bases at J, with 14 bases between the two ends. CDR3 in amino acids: CASSLIPIYSSYEQYF. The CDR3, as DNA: TGTGCCAGCAGCTTAATTCCGATTTATAGCTCCTACGAGCAGTACTTC.

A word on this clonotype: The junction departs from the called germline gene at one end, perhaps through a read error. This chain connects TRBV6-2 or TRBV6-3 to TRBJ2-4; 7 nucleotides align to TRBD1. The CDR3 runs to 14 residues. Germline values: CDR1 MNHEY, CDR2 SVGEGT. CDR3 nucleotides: TGTGCCAGCAATTACAGAGCTCCAGGGGGTGGCGGGTACTTC. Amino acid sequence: CASNYRAPGGGGYF.

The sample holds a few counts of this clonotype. The CDR3 DNA sequence: TGCGCCAGCAGCCAACAGGGGGCAGACGAAAAACTGTTTTTT. Amino acids: CASSQQGADEKLFF. The chain combines TRBV5-1 with TRBJ1-4; 9 bases are a match to TRBD1. CDR1 and CDR2 from the germline V gene are SGHRS and YFSETQ. V shed 4 bases, J shed 8 bases, and the junction held 6 bases outside the gene matches. The CDR3 has 14 residues.

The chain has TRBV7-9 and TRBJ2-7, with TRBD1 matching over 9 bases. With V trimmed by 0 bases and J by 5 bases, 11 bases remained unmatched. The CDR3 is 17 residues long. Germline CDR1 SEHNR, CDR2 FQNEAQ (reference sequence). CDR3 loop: CASSLARRDREKNEQYF. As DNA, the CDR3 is TGTGCCAGCAGCTTAGCTAGGCGGGACAGGGAAAAAAACGAGCAGTACTTC.

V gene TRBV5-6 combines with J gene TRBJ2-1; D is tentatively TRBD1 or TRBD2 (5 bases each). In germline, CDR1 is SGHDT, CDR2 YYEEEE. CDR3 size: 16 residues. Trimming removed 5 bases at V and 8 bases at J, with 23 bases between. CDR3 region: CASRIVGASLGDEQFF. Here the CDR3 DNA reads TGTGCCAGCAGGATCGTAGGGGCCTCCCTGGGGGATGAGCAGTTCTTC.

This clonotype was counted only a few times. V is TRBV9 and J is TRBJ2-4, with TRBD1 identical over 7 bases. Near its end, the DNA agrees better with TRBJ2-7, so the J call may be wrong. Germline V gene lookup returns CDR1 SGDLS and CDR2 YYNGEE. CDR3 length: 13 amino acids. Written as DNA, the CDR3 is TGTGCCAGCAGCCCGGGACAGAGATGCGAGCAGTACTTC. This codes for CASSPGQRCEQYF.

CDR3 sequence: CASSVGWDGPYEQYF. The CDR3, as DNA: TGTGCCAGCAGCGTAGGATGGGACGGTCCCTACGAGCAGTACTTC. The J gene is TRBJ2-7, the V gene TRBV9; D possibly matches TRBD1 or TRBD2 (5 bases each). Germline V lookup: CDR1 SGDLS, CDR2 YYNGEE. The CDR3 is made up of 15 amino acids. Trimming removed 0 bases at V and 2 bases at J, with 12 bases between. The full variable domain, in which reference TRBV9 and TRBJ2-7 provide the parts outside the CDR3, is DSGVTQTPKHLITATGQRVTLRCSPRSGDLSVYWYQQSLDQGLQFLIQYYNGEERAKGNILERFSAQQFPDLHSELNLSSLELGDSALYFCASSVGWDGPYEQYFGPGTRLTVT.

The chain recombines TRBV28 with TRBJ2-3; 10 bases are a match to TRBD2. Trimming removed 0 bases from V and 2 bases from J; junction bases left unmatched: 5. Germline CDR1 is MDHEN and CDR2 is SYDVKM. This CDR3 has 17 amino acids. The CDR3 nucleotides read TGTGCCAGCAGTTTATGGATAACTAGCGGGGTCACAGATACGCAGTATTTT. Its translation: CASSLWITSGVTDTQYF.

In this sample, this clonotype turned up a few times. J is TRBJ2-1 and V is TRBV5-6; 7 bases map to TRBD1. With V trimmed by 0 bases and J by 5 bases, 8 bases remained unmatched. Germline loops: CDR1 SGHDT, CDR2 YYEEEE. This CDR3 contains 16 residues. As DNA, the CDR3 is TGTGCCAGCAGCTTGGCCGAACAGGGGTTAAACAATGAGCAGTTCTTC. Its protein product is CASSLAEQGLNNEQFF.

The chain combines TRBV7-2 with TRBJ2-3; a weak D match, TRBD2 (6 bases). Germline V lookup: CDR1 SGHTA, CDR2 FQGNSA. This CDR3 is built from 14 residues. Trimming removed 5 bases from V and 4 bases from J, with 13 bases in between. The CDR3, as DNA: TGTGCCAGCAGCCGCATGACTAGGTCAGATACGCAGTATTTT. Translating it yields CASSRMTRSDTQYF. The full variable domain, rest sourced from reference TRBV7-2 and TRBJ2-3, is GAGVSQSPSNKVTEKGKDVELRCDPISGHTALYWYRQSLGQGLEFLIYFQGNSAPDKSGLPSDRFSAERTGGSVSTLTIQRTQQEDSAVYLCASSRMTRSDTQYFGPGTRLTVL.

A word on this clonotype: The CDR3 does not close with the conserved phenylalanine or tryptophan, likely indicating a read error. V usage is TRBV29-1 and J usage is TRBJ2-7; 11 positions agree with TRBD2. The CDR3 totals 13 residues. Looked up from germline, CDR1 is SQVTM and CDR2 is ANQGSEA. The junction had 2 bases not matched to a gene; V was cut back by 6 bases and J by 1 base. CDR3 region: CSVGTSGSYEQYS. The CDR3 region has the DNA TGCAGCGTAGGGACTAGCGGATCCTACGAGCAGTACTCC.

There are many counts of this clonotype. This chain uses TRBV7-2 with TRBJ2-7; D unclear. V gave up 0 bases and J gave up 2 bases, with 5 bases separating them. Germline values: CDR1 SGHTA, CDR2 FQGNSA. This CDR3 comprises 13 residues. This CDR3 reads CASSLAGPYEQYF. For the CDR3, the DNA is TGTGCCAGCAGCTTAGCGGGCCCCTACGAGCAGTACTTC.

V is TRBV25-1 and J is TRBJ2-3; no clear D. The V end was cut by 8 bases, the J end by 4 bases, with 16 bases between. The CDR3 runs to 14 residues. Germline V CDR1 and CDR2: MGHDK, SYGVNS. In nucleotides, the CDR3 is TGTGCCAGCTCCCTAGGGCCCGTGGCAGATACGCAGTATTTT. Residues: CASSLGPVADTQYF.